Listed below are T cell receptor beta chains from one sample, sequenced in a study of chemoradiotherapy in HPV16-positive cancers. Some clones are missing from TCRdb's copy, which holds only in-frame ones; the method was immunoSEQ multiplex PCR. The sample holds approximately 50,000 clones, over 85% seen once. The sequencing used blood, collected from a patient who underwent chemoradiotherapy. These receptors were taken from a human donor with HPV-associated anogenital cancer. The CDR3 runs from the conserved cysteine through the conserved F or W. A D gene is named only where the DNA matches it firmly. A row's size may be missing; if present it is once, few, many or a size class.

v_gene: TRBV4-3
abundance: NA
j_gene: TRBJ2-2
d_gene: NA
CDR3nt: TGCGCCAGCAGCCAAGTAGGAAGCACCGGGGAGCTGTTTTTT
CDR3aa: CASSQVGSTGELFF

v_gene: TRBV5-4
abundance: NA
j_gene: TRBJ1-1
d_gene: TRBD1
CDR3nt: TGTGCCAGCAGCTTCGACAGGGAGGACACTGAAGCTTTCTTT
CDR3aa: CASSFDREDTEAFF

v_gene: TRBV9
abundance: NA
j_gene: TRBJ2-1
d_gene: NA
CDR3nt: TGTGCCAGCAGCCTCCCTGGGGCAGGTAAAGGCAATGAGCAGTTCTTC
CDR3aa: CASSLPGAGKGNEQFF

v_gene: TRBV19
abundance: once
j_gene: TRBJ2-6
d_gene: NA
CDR3nt: TGTGCCAGTAGTATTACCGGGGCCAACGTCCTGACTTTC
CDR3aa: CASSITGANVLTF

v_gene: TRBV4-1
abundance: once
j_gene: TRBJ1-4
d_gene: TRBD1
CDR3nt: TGCGCCAGCAGCCAAGTTCCCACAGGGGCGGGTGAAAAACTGTTTTTT
CDR3aa: CASSQVPTGAGEKLFF

v_gene: TRBV6-6
abundance: NA
j_gene: TRBJ2-1
d_gene: NA
CDR3nt: TGTGCCAGCAGTTACCCTAGGGGGAGCTCCTACAATGAGCAGTTCTTC
CDR3aa: CASSYPRGSSYNEQFF

v_gene: TRBV19
abundance: NA
j_gene: TRBJ2-7
d_gene: TRBD2
CDR3nt: TGTGCCAGTAGTATGGCAACTAGCGGGAGTCTCGAGCAGTACTTC
CDR3aa: CASSMATSGSLEQYF

v_gene: TRBV14
abundance: few
j_gene: TRBJ1-1
d_gene: TRBD1
CDR3nt: TGTGCCAGCAGCGCAAGACAGGGGGTTAGCACTGAAGCTTTCTTT
CDR3aa: CASSARQGVSTEAFF

v_gene: TRBV5-4
abundance: NA
j_gene: TRBJ1-1
d_gene: NA
CDR3nt: TGTGCCAGCAGCTTGTTATGGGGACCCATGAACACTGAAGCTTTCTTT
CDR3aa: CASSLLWGPMNTEAFF

v_gene: TRBV6-5
abundance: few
j_gene: TRBJ1-2
d_gene: NA
CDR3nt: TGTGCCAGCAGTGACCAGTCTGGCTACACCTTC
CDR3aa: CASSDQSGYTF

v_gene: TRBV6-5
abundance: NA
j_gene: TRBJ1-5
d_gene: NA
CDR3nt: TGTGCCAGCAGTCAACGACCGGACAATCAGCCCCAGCATTTT
CDR3aa: CASSQRPDNQPQHF

v_gene: TRBV7-2
abundance: few
j_gene: TRBJ1-2
d_gene: TRBD1
CDR3nt: TGTGCCAGCAGCTTAACCGGGACAGGGGGCTATGGCTACACCTTC
CDR3aa: CASSLTGTGGYGYTF

v_gene: TRBV7-3
abundance: NA
j_gene: TRBJ1-2
d_gene: TRBD1
CDR3nt: TGTGCCAGCAGCTTAGATTACAGGGGCGGCTACACCTTC
CDR3aa: CASSLDYRGGYTF

v_gene: TRBV5-6
abundance: NA
j_gene: TRBJ1-4
d_gene: NA
CDR3nt: TGTGCCAGCAGCTCCCGGGCCCGCCAACTTGGATTGTTTTTT
CDR3aa: CASSSRARQLGLFF

v_gene: TRBV4-3
abundance: once
j_gene: TRBJ2-5
d_gene: NA
CDR3nt: TGCGCCAGCAGCCAAGGAACCGGGTTCGGAGAGACCCAGTACTTC
CDR3aa: CASSQGTGFGETQYF

v_gene: TRBV29-1
abundance: NA
j_gene: TRBJ1-2
d_gene: NA
CDR3nt: TGCAGCGTTGAAGACCAGTATGGCTACACCTTC
CDR3aa: CSVEDQYGYTF

v_gene: TRBV5-4
abundance: once
j_gene: TRBJ2-7
d_gene: TRBD1
CDR3nt: TGTGCCAGCAGCTTGGACCCCCCGGGACAGGGGGGGAACGAGCAGTACTTC
CDR3aa: CASSLDPPGQGGNEQYF

v_gene: TRBV7-9
abundance: NA
j_gene: TRBJ1-1
d_gene: NA
CDR3nt: TGTGCCAGCAGCACGATGGACAGCTTTGAAGCTTTCTTT
CDR3aa: CASSTMDSFEAFF

v_gene: TRBV7-2
abundance: NA
j_gene: TRBJ1-2
d_gene: NA
CDR3nt: TGTGCCAGCAGCTCTACCCGGGCCAACCTTGACTATGGCTACACCTTC
CDR3aa: CASSSTRANLDYGYTF

v_gene: TRBV19
abundance: NA
j_gene: TRBJ1-5
d_gene: TRBD1
CDR3nt: TGTGCCAGTAGTATGCGGGACAGGGGAGGACAGCCCCAGCATTTT
CDR3aa: CASSMRDRGGQPQHF

v_gene: TRBV5-1
abundance: NA
j_gene: TRBJ2-1
d_gene: TRBD2
CDR3nt: TGCGCCAGCAGCTTGTATCGACTAGCGGGAGGGCCGAATGAGCAGTTCTTC
CDR3aa: CASSLYRLAGGPNEQFF

v_gene: TRBV10-2
abundance: NA
j_gene: TRBJ1-5
d_gene: TRBD1
CDR3nt: TGCGCCAGCAGCCAGGGGGGCAATCAGCCCCAGCATTTT
CDR3aa: CASSQGGNQPQHF

v_gene: TRBV4-1
abundance: NA
j_gene: TRBJ2-7
d_gene: NA
CDR3nt: TGCGCCAGCAGCCAAGTCGGGGGACTCTCCTACGAGCAGTACTTC
CDR3aa: CASSQVGGLSYEQYF

v_gene: TRBV18
abundance: few
j_gene: TRBJ1-5
d_gene: NA
CDR3nt: TGTGCCAGCTCACCATTGGAGAATCAGCCCCAGCATTTT
CDR3aa: CASSPLENQPQHF

v_gene: TRBV28
abundance: NA
j_gene: TRBJ2-3
d_gene: NA
CDR3nt: TGTGCCAGCAGTTTACACGGGTTAGTTCTTAGCACAGATACGCAGTATTTT
CDR3aa: CASSLHGLVLSTDTQYF

v_gene: TRBV5-1
abundance: NA
j_gene: TRBJ2-7
d_gene: NA
CDR3nt: TGCGCCAGCAGCTTGGGGACAAACAGGGCCGAGCAGTACTTC
CDR3aa: CASSLGTNRAEQYF

v_gene: TRBV6-5
abundance: NA
j_gene: TRBJ1-6
d_gene: TRBD1
CDR3nt: TGTGCCAGCTCCGGACAGGGGAATTCACCCCTCCACTTT
CDR3aa: CASSGQGNSPLHF

v_gene: TRBV19
abundance: NA
j_gene: TRBJ2-7
d_gene: TRBD2
CDR3nt: TGTGCCAGTAGGTCCGGGACTAGCGGGAGTTCGGAGGGCTACGAGCAGTACTTC
CDR3aa: CASRSGTSGSSEGYEQYF

v_gene: TRBV11-2
abundance: NA
j_gene: TRBJ2-1
d_gene: TRBD2
CDR3nt: TGTGCCAGCAGTCCAGATAGCGGGGGGTTCTATGAGCAGTTCTTC
CDR3aa: CASSPDSGGFYEQFF

v_gene: TRBV18
abundance: once
j_gene: TRBJ2-7
d_gene: NA
CDR3nt: TGTGCCAGCTCACCACTGCGCGGTACAGGACTCTCCGGGTGGGAGCAGTACTTC
CDR3aa: CASSPLRGTGLSGWEQYF

v_gene: TRBV7-2
abundance: NA
j_gene: TRBJ2-1
d_gene: TRBD2
CDR3nt: TGTGCCAGCAGCTTAGTATCAATGTCGGCGGGGGTTGGGTATGAGCAGTTCTTC
CDR3aa: CASSLVSMSAGVGYEQFF

v_gene: TRBV30
abundance: NA
j_gene: TRBJ1-3
d_gene: NA
CDR3nt: TGTGCCTGGAACCGGGGGGGATCTGGAAACACCATATATTTT
CDR3aa: CAWNRGGSGNTIYF